This record covers a single T cell receptor (beta chain). Its antigen remains unidentified. Unrecorded immune exposure was likely among donors, who were nominally healthy when sampled. These data are taken from a study of cytomegalovirus exposure and HLA in healthy donors. Study-wide results and limits: As a later analysis showed, a missense DCLRE1C variant was linked to trimming of TCR beta V- and J-genes.

The primer mix had 60 Vbeta and 13 Jbeta primers. TCRdb keeps only in-frame clones here, not all; method: immunoSEQ multiplex PCR. The sample consists of around 100,000 clones, approximately 72% of them appearing once. The V and J ends lost 3 bases and 7 bases respectively, with 13 bases between them. Germline lookup yields CDR1 SQVTM and CDR2 ANQGSEA. This CDR3 region has 13 residues. What was sequenced was PBMCs. This sequence joins TRBV29-1 and TRBJ2-1; D is uncertain. The sequence was collected from a woman in her thirties or forties in good health and CMV-seropositive. The CDR3 here is CSVDPLTRNEQFF. For the CDR3, the DNA is TGCAGCGTTGACCCCTTGACGAGGAATGAGCAGTTCTTC.